Shown below are 8 T cell receptor beta chains from a single sample sequenced in a study of shared clonotypes between healthy human individuals. Only in-frame clones appear in the TCRdb table, and some are missing; sequencing was by immunoSEQ multiplex PCR. The sample shows around 750,000 clones, around two thirds of them seen only once. Material for sequencing was memory CD4+ T cells sorted from blood. Subset denoted: CD45RA-negative fraction. Receptors originate from a woman aged 30 to 39 in good health.

The chain is built from TRBV5-8 and TRBJ1-1; 7 nucleotides align to TRBD1. The CDR3 sequence is 14 residues long. V was pared by 4 bases and J by 2 bases, with 5 bases of the junction left unmatched. Germline assignment: CDR1 SGHTS and CDR2 YDEGEE. The CDR3 sequence is CASSRGTANTEAFF. The CDR3 DNA is TGTGCCAGCAGCCGAGGGACAGCCAACACTGAAGCTTTCTTT.

The chain has TRBV19 and TRBJ2-2, with D uncertain. The germline gives CDR1 LNHDA, CDR2 SQIVND (reference sequence). The V end lost 7 bases, the J end lost 0 bases, and 18 bases lay between the germline ends. The CDR3 runs to 17 residues. DNA of the CDR3: TGTGCCAGTATCGTGGGCGGTGGCGCAGCGAACACCGGGGAGCTGTTTTTT. This encodes CASIVGGGAANTGELFF.

With respect to this clone: Different DNA sequences within this sample yield the same CDR3. The rearrangement uses TRBV18 and TRBJ2-7; possible D gene TRBD2, 6 bases. V lost 3 bases, J lost 3 bases, and 12 bases lay in between. Looked up from germline, CDR1 is KGHSH and CDR2 is LQKENI. The CDR3 consists of 14 residues. The CDR3 reads CASSPRTGGYEQYF. DNA of the CDR3: TGTGCCAGCTCACCGAGGACCGGGGGCTACGAGCAGTACTTC.

This clone was counted only a few times. The J gene is TRBJ2-3, the V gene TRBV9; D possibly corresponds to TRBD1 (5 bases). CDR1 SGDLS and CDR2 YYNGEE come from the germline V gene. CDR3 length: 16 amino acids. Deletions cut 3 bases from V and 2 bases from J, with 16 bases between. CDR3 residues: CASSAGKGAITDTQYF. The CDR3 DNA is TGTGCCAGCAGCGCCGGAAAAGGGGCTATCACAGATACGCAGTATTTT.

The V call is TRBV5-6, the J call TRBJ1-1; D not certain. This CDR3 is built from 14 residues. Germline V gene lookup returns CDR1 SGHDT and CDR2 YYEEEE. Trimming took 0 bases from V and 1 from J, leaving 7 bases between them. The CDR3 loop is CASSLGFRNTEAFF. DNA of the CDR3: TGTGCCAGCAGCTTGGGCTTTAGGAACACTGAAGCTTTCTTT. The variable domain in full, with the rest retrieved from reference TRBV5-6 and TRBJ1-1, is DAGVTQSPTHLIKTRGQQVTLRCSPKSGHDTVSWYQQALGQGPQFIFQYYEEEERQRGNFPDRFSGHQFPNYSSELNVNALLLGDSALYLCASSLGFRNTEAFFGQGTRLTVV.

The J gene is TRBJ1-5, the V gene TRBV6-6; D not certain. Germline assignment: CDR1 MNHNY and CDR2 SVGAGI (reference sequence). Deletions cut 2 bases from V and 0 bases from J, with 11 bases between. The CDR3 totals 16 residues. CDR3 protein: CASSYETRYSNQPQHF. In DNA, the CDR3 is TGTGCCAGCAGTTACGAGACTCGATATAGCAATCAGCCCCAGCATTTT.

This clone came up once. The rearrangement joins TRBV7-9 to TRBJ1-2; the match to TRBD1 covers 7 bases. V dropped 3 bases and J dropped 3; count of bases not matched to a gene: 19. This CDR3 is built from 19 residues. Germline assignment: CDR1 SEHNR and CDR2 FQNEAQ (reference sequence). CDR3 residues: CASSFSPVGRGNLYYGYTF. CDR3 in DNA: TGTGCCAGCAGCTTTAGCCCGGTTGGCAGGGGGAATCTCTACTATGGCTACACCTTC.

In DNA form, the CDR3 reads TGTGCCAGCAGCATACAAAGTGAGCAGTTCTTC. It encodes CASSIQSEQFF. The chain has TRBV5-6 and TRBJ2-1; D unresolved. Trimming left V 4 bases short and J 9 bases short, with 8 bases between. This CDR3 is built from 11 residues. CDR1 and CDR2 from the germline V gene are SGHDT and YYEEEE.